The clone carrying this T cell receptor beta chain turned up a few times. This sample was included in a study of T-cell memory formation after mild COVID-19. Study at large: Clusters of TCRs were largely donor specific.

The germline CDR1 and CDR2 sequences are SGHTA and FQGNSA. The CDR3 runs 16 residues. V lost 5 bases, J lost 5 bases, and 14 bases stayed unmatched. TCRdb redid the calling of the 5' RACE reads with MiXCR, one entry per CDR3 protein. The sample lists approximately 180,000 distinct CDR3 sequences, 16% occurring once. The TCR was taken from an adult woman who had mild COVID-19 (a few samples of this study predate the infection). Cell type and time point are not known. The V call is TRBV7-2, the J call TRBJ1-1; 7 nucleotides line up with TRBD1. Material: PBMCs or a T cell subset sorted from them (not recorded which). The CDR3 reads CASSLQGSASVTEAFF. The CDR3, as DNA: TGTGCCAGCAGCCTACAGGGGTCGGCGTCCGTTACTGAAGCTTTCTTT.